Sequencing of this T cell receptor beta chain was carried out in a study of spatial heterogeneity in lung cancer. This clonotype was detected many times. Being off target in a library aimed at alpha chains, this beta chain has a size of little meaning. Time point indicated: sample taken at primary tumor resection. Unsorted whole RNA samples from tumor, nontumor lung or frozen PBMC were sequenced. MiXCR, applied by TCRdb to the 5' RACE reads, yields one record per CDR3 protein. Here the sample spans 13,000 or so distinct CDR3 sequences, under 4% being singletons. Germline lookup yields CDR1 MNHEY and CDR2 SVGEGT. V lost 0 bases and J 6 bases, leaving 14 bases between the germline ends. This CDR3 has 15 amino acids.

The origin of this receptor is a male donor with early-stage non-small cell lung cancer. The sample here was PBMCs, taken at surgery. The chain carries TRBV6-2 or TRBV6-3 and TRBJ1-1, with D maybe TRBD1 (5 bases). The CDR3 here is CASSYSSPGTPEAFF. The CDR3 coding sequence is TGTGCCAGCAGTTACTCGAGTCCCGGGACTCCTGAAGCTTTCTTT.